The 28 T cell receptor beta chains below all came from one sample that was sequenced in a study of blood T cell repertoires in COVID-19. This table comes from immunoSEQ multiplex PCR, and its TCRdb copy is limited to in-frame clones, with some not included. The sample has 240,000 or so clones, 80% to 90% seen once. The material sequenced was PBMCs or T cells enriched from blood (not recorded which). These receptors were obtained from a man aged 35 to 55 who had recovered from COVID-19.

The chain couples TRBV29-1 to TRBJ1-4; D call uncertain. V lost 4 bases and J lost 5, with 8 bases in between. Germline V gene data show CDR1 as SQVTM and CDR2 as ANQGSEA. There are 12 residues in the CDR3. CDR3 sequence (DNA): TGCAGCGTTGGGTCCAGGAATGAAAAACTGTTTTTT. It translates to CSVGSRNEKLFF.

This chain links TRBV6-4 with TRBJ2-7; 12 nucleotides align to TRBD2. The CDR3 has 15 amino acids. V shed 6 bases, J shed 3 bases, and the junction held 6 bases outside the gene matches. CDR1 is MRHNA and CDR2 is SNTAGT in the germline V gene. CDR3 region: CASRGTSGLNYEQYF. The CDR3 nucleotides are TGTGCCAGCAGGGGGACTAGCGGGCTCAACTACGAGCAGTACTTC.

The rearrangement links TRBV28 to TRBJ2-7; D remains ambiguous. Germline CDR1 reads MDHEN; CDR2 reads SYDVKM. The V end lost 5 bases, the J end lost 0 bases, and 14 bases lay between the germline ends. This CDR3 has 15 residues. CDR3 DNA sequence: TGTGCCAGCAGTGAAGATGGGCAAGGCTCCTACGAGCAGTACTTC. This sequence encodes CASSEDGQGSYEQYF.

V is TRBV11-3 and J is TRBJ2-5; 9 positions agree with TRBD2. The CDR3 is 16 amino acids. V trimming: 1 base; J trimming: 5 bases; junction bases outside the gene matches: 8. The germline V gene has CDR1 SGHNT and CDR2 YENEEA. Written as DNA, the CDR3 is TGTGCCAGCAGCTTAGGGCTAGCGGGGCTGGGGGAGACCCAGTACTTC. As protein: CASSLGLAGLGETQYF.

The chain combines TRBV5-6 with TRBJ2-2; a possible D gene is TRBD1 (5 bases). CDR3 length equals 13 residues. CDR1 is SGHDT and CDR2 is YYEEEE in the germline V gene. The V end was cut by 3 bases, the J end by 4 bases, with 7 bases between. CDR3 coding DNA: TGTGCCAGCAGCTGGGGCCTCACCGGGGAGCTGTTTTTT. Its protein product is CASSWGLTGELFF.

CDR3 in amino acids: CASQGFFSSYNSPLHF. As DNA, the CDR3 is TGTGCCAGCCAGGGTTTTTTTAGCTCCTATAATTCACCCCTCCACTTT. The chain combines TRBV3-1 (or the pseudogene TRBV3-2) with TRBJ1-6, with D possibly matching TRBD1 (5 bases). Trimming stripped 8 bases from V and 0 bases from J, with 14 bases between. The CDR3 is 16 residues long. Germline values: CDR1 LGHDT, CDR2 YNNKEL (reference sequence).

The sample holds one count of this clone. The chain joins TRBV18 to TRBJ2-2, with D maybe TRBD1 (6 bases). Trimming pared 0 bases from V and 5 bases from J, leaving 10 bases between. The CDR3 totals 15 residues. Germline V gene data show CDR1 as KGHSH and CDR2 as LQKENI. The CDR3 reads CASSPPGQGTGELFF. CDR3 DNA sequence: TGTGCCAGCTCACCACCGGGCCAGGGGACCGGGGAGCTGTTTTTT.

This chain links TRBV28 with TRBJ1-2, with 9 bases fitting TRBD1. Germline loops: CDR1 MDHEN, CDR2 SYDVKM. CDR3 length: 16 amino acids. V dropped 6 bases and J dropped 0; count of bases not matched to a gene: 8. CDR3 sequence (DNA): TGTGCCAGCAGGGGGACAGGGAGCCCCCCTAACTATGGCTACACCTTC. Amino acids: CASRGTGSPPNYGYTF.

The chain combines TRBV9 with TRBJ1-1; 8 nucleotides line up with TRBD1. CDR3 size: 14 residues. The junction had 6 bases not matched to a gene; V was cut back by 4 bases and J by 4 bases. From germline, CDR1 is SGDLS and CDR2 YYNGEE. CDR3 sequence (DNA): TGTGCCAGCAGCACAGTAACAGGGGGCACTGAAGCTTTCTTT. Translation gives CASSTVTGGTEAFF.

This sequence joins TRBV27 and TRBJ2-7; the D is unclear. This CDR3 spans 12 amino acids. The ends were cut back, 6 bases at V and 6 bases at J, with 12 bases in the middle. CDR1 and CDR2 from the germline V gene are MNHEY and SMNVEV (reference sequence). CDR3 coding DNA: TGTGCCAGCAGCCTATTTTCGGGCGAGCAGTACTTC. Translated: CASSLFSGEQYF.

The V gene is TRBV28, the J gene TRBJ1-6; 7 bases line up with TRBD1. The V segment lost 2 bases and the J segment 8 bases; nucleotides outside the gene matches: 6. Germline-derived CDR1 and CDR2 are MDHEN and SYDVKM. CDR3 length equals 15 residues. Here the CDR3 reads CASSLLDRVDSPLHF. Written as DNA, the CDR3 is TGTGCCAGCAGTTTACTCGACAGGGTGGATTCACCCCTCCACTTT.

The count of this clone is one. The chain is built from TRBV4-1 and TRBJ2-5, with 10 bases aligning to TRBD2. Germline V lookup: CDR1 MGHRA, CDR2 YSYEKL. This CDR3 is 19 amino acids long. V was pared by 4 bases and J by 0 bases, with 14 bases of the junction left unmatched. As DNA, the CDR3 is TGCGCCAGCAGCCCCCTCGGACTAGCGGTGAAGCCTTACCAAGAGACCCAGTACTTC. This encodes CASSPLGLAVKPYQETQYF.

This clone was observed a single time. This chain joins TRBV13 and TRBJ2-2, with D maybe TRBD1 (5 bases). Trimming shortened V by 5 bases and J by 0 bases, and 25 bases separated the two germline ends. The germline V gene has CDR1 PRHDT and CDR2 FYEKMQ (reference sequence). There are 20 residues in the CDR3. The CDR3 protein is CASSPPYPPADTTNTGELFF. DNA of the CDR3: TGTGCCAGCAGCCCCCCGTATCCCCCCGCGGACACGACGAACACCGGGGAGCTGTTTTTT.

V gene TRBV9 combines with J gene TRBJ2-5, with 11 bases that match TRBD2. The ends lost 5 bases at V and 5 bases at J; junction bases unmatched: 8. CDR3 length equals 15 residues. Germline values: CDR1 SGDLS, CDR2 YYNGEE. The chain's CDR3 is CASSLAGGGWETQYF. The CDR3 DNA is TGTGCCAGCAGTCTAGCGGGGGGCGGTTGGGAGACCCAGTACTTC.

This clone was counted only a few times. The chain has TRBV7-3 and TRBJ2-7, with D perhaps matching TRBD1 (6 bases). The length of the CDR3 is 13 residues. The V and J ends lost 11 bases and 3 bases respectively, with 17 bases between them. In germline, CDR1 is SGHTA, CDR2 FQGTGA. DNA for the CDR3: TGTGCCGAAAACCGGACAGCGAACTACGAGCAGTACTTC. As protein: CAENRTANYEQYF. The full variable domain, rest sourced from reference TRBV7-3 and TRBJ2-7, is GAGVSQTPSNKVTEKGKYVELRCDPISGHTALYWYRQSLGQGPEFLIYFQGTGAADDSGLPNDRFFAVRPEGSVSTLKIQRTERGDSAVYLCAENRTANYEQYFGPGTRLTVT.

The genes are TRBV15 and TRBJ2-5, with D possibly being TRBD1 (6 bases). Trimming took off 2 bases at V and 0 bases at J, with 19 bases between the two ends. The CDR3 is 18 residues long. The V gene's germline CDR1 is LNHNV and CDR2 YYDKDF (reference sequence). CDR3 loop: CATSRTFPGTKYQETQYF. Written as DNA, the CDR3 is TGTGCCACCAGCAGAACTTTTCCCGGGACAAAGTACCAAGAGACCCAGTACTTC. Full variable domain (remainder filled in from reference TRBV15 and TRBJ2-5): DAMVIQNPRYQVTQFGKPVTLSCSQTLNHNVMYWYQQKSSQAPKLLFHYYDKDFNNEADTPDNFQSRRPNTSFCFLDIRSPGLGDTAMYLCATSRTFPGTKYQETQYFGPGTRLLVL.

The J gene is TRBJ2-2, the V gene TRBV1; the table's D call, TRBD2, has no DNA check behind it. TRBV1 counts as a pseudogene. The CDR3 is made up of 18 amino acids. CDR3 residues: CTSSQGWSREEGTGELFF. As DNA, the CDR3 is TGCACCAGCAGCCAAGGGTGGTCTCGGGAGGAGGGCACCGGGGAGCTGTTTTTT.

CDR3 bases: TGTGCCAGCAGCCCAAGGGGGGGCTATACGAACACCGGGGAGCTGTTTTTT. Translating it yields CASSPRGGYTNTGELFF. This sequence joins TRBV9 and TRBJ2-2, with D possibly being TRBD2 (7 bases). The V gene lost 4 bases and the J gene lost 0 bases, with 16 bases spanning the gap. Germline CDR1 SGDLS, CDR2 YYNGEE. This CDR3 contains 17 residues. Together with reference TRBV9 and TRBJ2-2, the CDR3 gives the full variable domain: DSGVTQTPKHLITATGQRVTLRCSPRSGDLSVYWYQQSLDQGLQFLIQYYNGEERAKGNILERFSAQQFPDLHSELNLSSLELGDSALYFCASSPRGGYTNTGELFFGEGSRLTVL.

The chain is built from TRBV9 and TRBJ1-2, with 7 bases identical to TRBD1. J was trimmed by 0 bases and V by 8 bases; bases with no gene match: 16. Germline values: CDR1 SGDLS, CDR2 YYNGEE. CDR3 size: 17 residues. This CDR3 is CASNHPQSGGANYGYTF. DNA of the CDR3: TGTGCCAGTAACCACCCTCAGTCAGGGGGTGCTAACTATGGCTACACCTTC.

The V call is TRBV19, the J call TRBJ2-1, with a tentative D call TRBD1 (6 bases). Looked up from germline, CDR1 is LNHDA and CDR2 is SQIVND (reference sequence). This CDR3 spans 15 amino acids. V lost 3 bases to trimming and J lost 5 bases, with 14 bases between them. CDR3: CASSIFAGTNNEQFF. For the CDR3, the DNA is TGTGCCAGTAGTATTTTTGCAGGGACAAACAATGAGCAGTTCTTC.

This rearrangement joins TRBV14 to TRBJ2-7, with D possibly TRBD1 on 5 matching bases. The length of the CDR3 is 13 residues. CDR1 is SGHDN, CDR2 FVKESK, per germline. V was cut by 4 bases and J by 2 bases, with 9 bases left in between. CDR3 bases: TGTGCCAGCAGCCTAGCAGGGACCTACGAGCAGTACTTC. It translates to CASSLAGTYEQYF.

This clone was picked up a small number of times. The V and J genes are TRBV7-2 and TRBJ1-1; D perhaps matches TRBD1 (5 bases). The CDR3 has 13 amino acids. The ends were cut back, 5 bases at V and 2 bases at J, with 9 bases in the middle. Per germline, CDR1 SGHTA and CDR2 FQGNSA. The CDR3 bases are TGTGCCAGCAGCCTACAGGCCAACACTGAAGCTTTCTTT. Its protein product is CASSLQANTEAFF. Based on the CDR3 plus reference TRBV7-2 and TRBJ1-1, the full variable domain is GAGVSQSPSNKVTEKGKDVELRCDPISGHTALYWYRQSLGQGLEFLIYFQGNSAPDKSGLPSDRFSAERTGGSVSTLTIQRTQQEDSAVYLCASSLQANTEAFFGQGTRLTVV.

This chain joins TRBV30 and TRBJ2-1, with a weak D call TRBD1 (6 bases). The germline gives CDR1 GTSNPN, CDR2 SVGIG (reference sequence). The CDR3 has 14 amino acids. The ends were cut back, 4 bases at V and 4 bases at J, with 14 bases in the middle. CDR3 coding DNA: TGTGCCTGGATCAACTTGGACAGATACAATGAGCAGTTCTTC. Encoded protein: CAWINLDRYNEQFF.

Here the CDR3 reads CAISEGGGTPTNEQFF. The CDR3 DNA follows: TGTGCCATCAGTGAAGGTGGTGGGACTCCAACCAATGAGCAGTTCTTC. The chain links TRBV10-3 to TRBJ2-1; tentative D call: TRBD2 (6 bases). Germline CDR1 reads ENHRY; CDR2 reads SYGVKD. V was cut by 3 bases and J by 6 bases, with 18 bases left in between. This CDR3 has 16 residues.

The chain links TRBV6-2 or TRBV6-3 to TRBJ2-7; 8 positions agree with TRBD2. The J segment lost 6 bases and the V segment lost 4 bases, leaving 5 bases of the junction unmatched. CDR3 length: 13 amino acids. Germline V gene data show CDR1 as MNHEY and CDR2 as SVGEGT. The DNA for the CDR3 is TGTGCCAGCAGTTGGACTAGCTTTCTCGAGCAGTACTTC. Protein product: CASSWTSFLEQYF.

This chain links TRBV2 with TRBJ1-2, with 8 positions matching TRBD1. The CDR3 has 16 residues. The V gene's germline CDR1 is SNHLY and CDR2 FYNNEI. With V trimmed by 5 bases and J by 8 bases, 16 bases remained unmatched. In DNA form, the CDR3 reads TGTGCCAGCAGTAGCCGGACAGGGCTCGGAATGTTGGGCTACACCTTC. Protein sequence: CASSSRTGLGMLGYTF.

The V call is TRBV14, the J call TRBJ1-2; the D gene is possibly TRBD1 (6 bases). Trimming took off 5 bases at V and 11 bases at J, with 12 bases between the two ends. This CDR3 spans 11 amino acids. The germline V gene has CDR1 SGHDN and CDR2 FVKESK. The CDR3 loop reads CASSGLDRYTF. In nucleotides, the CDR3 is TGTGCCAGCAGCGGATTGGACAGATACACCTTC.

This chain uses TRBV5-1 with TRBJ2-7; 12 bases align to TRBD2. The J segment lost 0 bases and the V segment lost 3 bases, leaving 10 bases of the junction unmatched. CDR3 length: 18 residues. Germline CDR1 is SGHRS and CDR2 is YFSETQ. The CDR3 DNA reads TGCGCCAGCAGCTCGACGAGGACTAGCGGGGTCCTCTCCTACGAGCAGTACTTC. Amino acids: CASSSTRTSGVLSYEQYF.